Below, 31 T cell receptor beta chains from the same sample are listed, as sequenced in a study of blood T cell repertoires in COVID-19. This table comes from immunoSEQ multiplex PCR, and its TCRdb copy is limited to in-frame clones, with some not included. The sample includes about 140,000 clones, roughly 82% of them seen just once. Sequences were obtained from peripheral blood. These receptors were obtained from a man older than 75 with acute or convalescent COVID-19.

This clone was seen a handful of times. The rearrangement links TRBV5-3 to TRBJ2-7, with 11 bases aligning to TRBD1. TRBV5-3 is identified as an open reading frame with a role that is uncertain. Trimming took 4 bases from V and 4 from J; bases not matched to a gene: 4. The CDR3 is 14 residues long. CDR3 coding DNA: TGTGCCAGAAGCCTCCGGGACAGGGGGTACGAGCAGTACTTC. Residues: CARSLRDRGYEQYF.

The rearrangement links TRBV3-1 (or the pseudogene TRBV3-2) to TRBJ1-4; D may be TRBD1 (6 bases). The CDR3 sequence is 18 residues long. Germline V gene data show CDR1 as LGHDT and CDR2 as YNNKEL (reference sequence). The germline V and J ends were trimmed by 3 bases and 2 bases, with 19 bases remaining between them. Here the CDR3 reads CASSHSGGHSSTNEKLFF. The CDR3 DNA sequence: TGTGCCAGCAGCCATTCGGGGGGGCACTCGTCCACTAATGAAAAACTGTTTTTT.

The chain recombines TRBV9 with TRBJ2-1; 12 positions agree with TRBD2. The length of the CDR3 is 17 residues. Per the germline V gene, CDR1 is SGDLS and CDR2 is YYNGEE. The V gene end was trimmed by 4 bases and the J gene end by 7 bases; junction bases not matched to a gene: 12. The DNA for the CDR3 is TGTGCCAGCAGCCGATTACCTAGCGGGGGGGCAATAAATGAGCAGTTCTTC. Amino acids: CASSRLPSGGAINEQFF. The variable domain in full, completed from reference TRBV9 and TRBJ2-1, reads DSGVTQTPKHLITATGQRVTLRCSPRSGDLSVYWYQQSLDQGLQFLIQYYNGEERAKGNILERFSAQQFPDLHSELNLSSLELGDSALYFCASSRLPSGGAINEQFFGPGTRLTVL.

This chain links TRBV24-1 with TRBJ2-1, with TRBD2 matching over 10 bases. This CDR3 is 16 amino acids long. In germline, CDR1 is KGHDR, CDR2 SFDVKD. V gave up 5 bases and J gave up 5 bases; unmatched junction bases: 8. Here the CDR3 reads CATSGWSSGGNNEQFF. Written as DNA, the CDR3 is TGTGCCACCAGTGGTTGGTCTAGCGGGGGAAACAATGAGCAGTTCTTC.

The V call is TRBV7-9, the J call TRBJ1-4, with 7 bases aligning to TRBD1. Germline assignment: CDR1 SEHNR and CDR2 FQNEAQ (reference sequence). The CDR3 has 14 amino acids. The V and J ends lost 2 bases and 10 bases, in that order; junction bases with no gene match: 7. In nucleotides, the CDR3 is TGTGCCAGCAGCTTACAGGGGGTTGATGCAAAACTGTTTTTT. It yields the protein CASSLQGVDAKLFF. Variable domain in full (rest from reference TRBV7-9 and TRBJ1-4): DTGVSQNPRHKITKRGQNVTFRCDPISEHNRLYWYRQTLGQGPEFLTYFQNEAQLEKSRLLSDRFSAERPKGSFSTLEIQRTEQGDSAMYLCASSLQGVDAKLFFGSGTQLSVL.

This clone was recorded once. V usage is TRBV3-1 (or the pseudogene TRBV3-2) and J usage is TRBJ2-7, with 14 positions matching TRBD2. The V gene's germline CDR1 is LGHDT and CDR2 YNNKEL (reference sequence). The CDR3 length is 16 residues. V was clipped by 1 base and J by 4 bases; unmatched bases: 3. CDR3 amino acids: CASSQVRTSGGYEQYF. The CDR3 bases are TGTGCCAGCAGCCAAGTAAGGACTAGCGGGGGGTACGAGCAGTACTTC.

The chain carries TRBV7-2 and TRBJ1-1; no firm D call. The CDR3 is 15 amino acids. Trimming left V 6 bases short and J 0 bases short, with 14 bases between. The germline V gene encodes CDR1 SGHTA and CDR2 FQGNSA. The CDR3, as DNA: TGTGCCAGCAGTGATTGGACTCTGTTGAACACTGAAGCTTTCTTT. It is translated as CASSDWTLLNTEAFF. Based on the CDR3 plus reference TRBV7-2 and TRBJ1-1, the full variable domain is GAGVSQSPSNKVTEKGKDVELRCDPISGHTALYWYRQSLGQGLEFLIYFQGNSAPDKSGLPSDRFSAERTGGSVSTLTIQRTQQEDSAVYLCASSDWTLLNTEAFFGQGTRLTVV.

The gene calls are TRBV28 and TRBJ2-7; 9 positions match TRBD2. The CDR3 contains 15 residues. After removal of 4 bases from V and 6 bases from J, the junction contained 10 bases not matched to a gene. The germline V gene encodes CDR1 MDHEN and CDR2 SYDVKM. The CDR3 reads CASSSQRGALSEQYF. The CDR3 DNA is TGTGCCAGCAGTTCTCAGCGGGGGGCCCTGAGCGAGCAGTACTTC.

V gene TRBV19 combines with J gene TRBJ2-2, with 9 bases identical to TRBD1. The CDR3 spans 17 residues. J gave up 5 bases and V 5 bases, and 12 bases lay outside the gene matches. CDR1 and CDR2 (germline): LNHDA, SQIVND (reference sequence). DNA of the CDR3: TGTGCCAGTAGTCACCTCGCGGGACAGGGAGTGACCGGGGAGCTGTTTTTT. Translated: CASSHLAGQGVTGELFF.

This chain connects TRBV12-3 or TRBV12-4 to TRBJ1-1; tentative D call: TRBD1 (5 bases). This CDR3 contains 13 residues. The ends were cut back, 5 bases at V and 7 bases at J, with 14 bases in the middle. CDR3 nucleotides: TGTGCCAGCAGTGGCCAGGTCCAGGGTGAAGCTTTCTTT. As protein: CASSGQVQGEAFF.

This clone was seen many times. The CDR3 protein is CASSWGQGNSPLHF. The CDR3 region has the DNA TGTGCCAGCAGCTGGGGACAGGGTAATTCACCCCTCCACTTT. This chain joins TRBV5-4 and TRBJ1-6; 9 bases line up with TRBD1. CDR3 length: 14 residues. CDR1 is SGHNT, CDR2 YYREEE, per germline (reference sequence). V lost 3 bases, J lost 6 bases, and 1 base stayed unmatched.

The chain uses TRBV12-3 or TRBV12-4 and TRBJ1-1; possible D gene TRBD1, 5 bases. This CDR3 region has 11 residues. Trimming took off 6 bases at V and 11 bases at J, with 13 bases between the two ends. This CDR3 reads CASSPRDDAFF. The CDR3 DNA reads TGTGCCAGCAGCCCCAGGGATGATGCTTTCTTT.

The V and J genes are TRBV11-1 and TRBJ2-2; TRBD2 is a possible D gene (6 bases). The V and J ends lost 6 bases and 3 bases respectively, with 8 bases between them. Germline-derived CDR1 and CDR2 are SGHAT and FQDESV (reference sequence). The CDR3 consists of 13 residues. The CDR3 region has the DNA TGTGCCAGCAGGGACTACGACACCGGGGAGCTGTTTTTT. Its translation is CASRDYDTGELFF.

This clone was picked up one time. This chain uses TRBV3-1 (or the pseudogene TRBV3-2) with TRBJ2-7, with a tentative D call TRBD2 (5 bases). In germline, CDR1 is LGHDT, CDR2 YNNKEL (reference sequence). CDR3 size: 11 residues. Trimming shortened V by 4 bases and J by 12 bases, and 13 bases separated the two germline ends. CDR3 region: CASSLGLQRYF. CDR3 nucleotide sequence: TGTGCCAGCAGCCTAGGACTCCAGCGGTACTTC.

The chain joins TRBV7-2 to TRBJ2-1; TRBD2 matches 13 bases. The CDR3 is 15 residues long. Trimming cost V 5 bases and J 2 bases; bases outside gene matches: 0. Looked up from germline, CDR1 is SGHTA and CDR2 is FQGNSA. The chain's CDR3 is CASSTSGGAYNEQFF. CDR3 nucleotide sequence: TGTGCCAGCAGCACTAGCGGGGGGGCCTACAATGAGCAGTTCTTC.

The chain is built from TRBV5-4 and TRBJ1-3; 7 bases map to TRBD1. Germline assignment: CDR1 SGHNT and CDR2 YYREEE (reference sequence). The CDR3 runs to 15 residues. V shed 1 base and J 4 bases; nucleotides not matched to a gene: 5. DNA of the CDR3: TGTGCCAGCAGCTTGATGACAGGGAGAGGAAACACCATATATTTT. The encoded protein is CASSLMTGRGNTIYF.

This chain connects TRBV19 to TRBJ2-3; maybe TRBD1 (5 bases). Germline V gives CDR1 LNHDA, CDR2 SQIVND (reference sequence). The CDR3 runs to 13 residues. V gave up 5 bases and J gave up 6 bases, with 12 bases separating them. The DNA of the CDR3 is TGTGCCAGTAGTGTAACAGGCTCTGATACGCAGTATTTT. It codes for CASSVTGSDTQYF.

This rearrangement joins TRBV7-2 to TRBJ2-2; D uncertain. V shed 2 bases and J shed 6 bases, with 4 bases lying between them. Germline CDR1 is SGHTA and CDR2 is FQGNSA. The CDR3 has 12 amino acids. The CDR3 here is CASSLLAGELFF. CDR3 sequence (DNA): TGTGCCAGCAGCTTACTAGCCGGGGAGCTGTTTTTT.

The V call is TRBV14, the J call TRBJ2-5, with D possibly matching TRBD2 (6 bases). Germline V gene sequence: CDR1 SGHDN, CDR2 FVKESK. The CDR3 sequence is 14 residues long. Trimming removed 4 bases from V and 2 bases from J, with 11 bases in between. As DNA, the CDR3 is TGTGCCAGCAGCCGCGGGACGGATCAAGAGACCCAGTACTTC. Its protein product is CASSRGTDQETQYF.

The chain joins TRBV5-1 to TRBJ1-1; D might be TRBD1 (5 bases). Trimming took off 3 bases at V and 5 bases at J, with 14 bases between the two ends. Germline CDR1 is SGHRS and CDR2 is YFSETQ. The CDR3 spans 14 residues. The CDR3 spells CASSSQGIGTEAFF. The CDR3 DNA is TGCGCCAGCAGCTCGCAGGGCATCGGGACTGAAGCTTTCTTT.

This sequence joins TRBV7-2 and TRBJ1-2; D gene ambiguous. CDR3 size: 13 residues. The V gene's germline CDR1 is SGHTA and CDR2 FQGNSA. V was shortened by 5 bases and J by 2 bases, with 9 bases between the two germline ends. The CDR3 region has the DNA TGTGCCAGCAGCCTAACTAACAACTATGGCTACACCTTC. Translated, it gives CASSLTNNYGYTF. The full variable domain, its missing parts supplied by reference TRBV7-2 and TRBJ1-2, is GAGVSQSPSNKVTEKGKDVELRCDPISGHTALYWYRQSLGQGLEFLIYFQGNSAPDKSGLPSDRFSAERTGGSVSTLTIQRTQQEDSAVYLCASSLTNNYGYTFGSGTRLTVV.

Worth noting for this clone: The identical CDR3 is also encoded by other nucleotide sequences in the sample. The rearrangement joins TRBV19 to TRBJ2-1; TRBD2 aligns across 10 bases. This CDR3 region has 14 residues. The ends lost 3 bases at V and 7 bases at J; junction bases unmatched: 3. Germline assignment: CDR1 LNHDA and CDR2 SQIVND (reference sequence). CDR3 nucleotide sequence: TGTGCCAGTAGTATCCTAGCGGGGGATAATGAGCAGTTCTTC. Its protein is CASSILAGDNEQFF.

About this clone: This specimen includes other DNA sequences encoding the same CDR3. The CDR3 here is CASSLDSNYGYTF. The CDR3 nucleotides are TGCGCCAGCAGCCTGGACAGTAACTATGGCTACACCTTC. The chain uses TRBV5-1 and TRBJ1-2; a possible D gene is TRBD1 (6 bases). Germline V lookup: CDR1 SGHRS, CDR2 YFSETQ. V dropped 4 bases and J dropped 1 base, with 8 bases sitting between them. The CDR3 spans 13 residues.

The chain recombines TRBV28 with TRBJ1-4, with 7 bases matching TRBD1. Germline V gene lookup returns CDR1 MDHEN and CDR2 SYDVKM. CDR3 length equals 16 residues. Trimming at V came to 4 bases and at J to 6 bases, leaving 11 bases not matched to a gene. The CDR3 is CASSSPVSTGDEKLFF. The CDR3 DNA follows: TGTGCCAGCAGTTCACCGGTATCAACAGGGGATGAAAAACTGTTTTTT.

V and J are TRBV30 and TRBJ1-2; D perhaps matches TRBD1 (6 bases). From germline, CDR1 is GTSNPN and CDR2 SVGIG (reference sequence). This CDR3 spans 17 amino acids. The ends were cut back, 0 bases at V and 6 bases at J, with 23 bases in the middle. DNA for the CDR3: TGTGCCTGGAGTGTACTCCCCTACGGGACAAAAGCCCATGGCTACACCTTC. Protein product: CAWSVLPYGTKAHGYTF.

This clone was detected many times. The V call is TRBV28, the J call TRBJ1-4; possible D gene TRBD1, 5 bases. This CDR3 comprises 14 residues. Trimming stripped 5 bases from V and 5 bases from J, with 12 bases between. Looked up from germline, CDR1 is MDHEN and CDR2 is SYDVKM. This CDR3 reads CASSDGAVNEKLFF. The CDR3 nucleotides are TGTGCCAGCAGTGATGGGGCAGTCAATGAAAAACTGTTTTTT.

The V gene is TRBV24-1, the J gene TRBJ2-3, with 9 positions matching TRBD1. This CDR3 contains 15 residues. The junction had 4 bases not matched to a gene; V was cut back by 3 bases and J by 4 bases. CDR1 and CDR2 (germline): KGHDR, SFDVKD. The CDR3 loop is CATSDTGGVADTQYF. The CDR3, as DNA: TGTGCCACCAGTGATACAGGGGGCGTGGCAGATACGCAGTATTTT.

This chain joins TRBV25-1 and TRBJ1-3, with D uncertain. The CDR3 covers 12 residues. Germline lookup yields CDR1 MGHDK and CDR2 SYGVNS. Trimming stripped 6 bases from V and 5 bases from J, with 8 bases between. Here the CDR3 reads CASRSPRNTIYF. The CDR3 DNA reads TGTGCCAGCAGGAGCCCTCGAAACACCATATATTTT.

This clone is a singleton in its sample. The V call is TRBV18, the J call TRBJ1-2, with D perhaps TRBD1 (6 bases). V was trimmed by 3 bases and J by 3 bases, leaving 14 bases between them. The length of the CDR3 is 15 residues. Germline V CDR1 and CDR2: KGHSH, LQKENI. This chain's CDR3 is CASSPLQGGDYGYTF. The CDR3 nucleotides are TGTGCCAGCTCACCCCTCCAAGGGGGTGACTATGGCTACACCTTC.

The rearrangement links TRBV4-2 to TRBJ2-5, with a weak D call TRBD2 (5 bases). V was pared by 1 base and J by 5 bases, with 14 bases between. The germline gives CDR1 LGHNA, CDR2 YNFKEQ. This CDR3 is 15 amino acids long. The CDR3 bases are TGTGCCAGCAGCCAAGGGGAGACTGTCAGGGAGACCCAGTACTTC. Translation: CASSQGETVRETQYF.

The rearrangement links TRBV20-1 to TRBJ2-3; D gene ambiguous. V was cut by 3 bases and J by 9 bases, with 7 bases left in between. The CDR3 totals 10 residues. Germline assignment: CDR1 DFQATT and CDR2 SNEGSKA (reference sequence). This chain's CDR3 is CSASTTTQYF. CDR3 DNA: TGCAGTGCTAGCACAACGACGCAGTATTTT.